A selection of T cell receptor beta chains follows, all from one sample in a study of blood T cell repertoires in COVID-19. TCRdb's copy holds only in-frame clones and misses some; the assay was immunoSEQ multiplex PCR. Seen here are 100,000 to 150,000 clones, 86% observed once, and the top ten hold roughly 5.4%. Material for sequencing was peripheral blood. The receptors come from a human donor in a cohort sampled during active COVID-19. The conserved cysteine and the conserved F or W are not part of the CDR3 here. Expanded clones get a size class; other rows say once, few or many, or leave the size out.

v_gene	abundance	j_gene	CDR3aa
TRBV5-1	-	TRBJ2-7	ASSYYTQGHNEQY
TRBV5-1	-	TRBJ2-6	ASSLFGASGANVLT
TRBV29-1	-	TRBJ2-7	SVVGEGTFSYEQY
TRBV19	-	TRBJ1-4	AGARGNGEKLF
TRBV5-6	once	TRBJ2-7	ASSSLGTGAAYEQY
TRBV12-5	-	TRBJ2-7	ASGPAQRVQGYEQY
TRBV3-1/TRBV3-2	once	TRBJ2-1	ASSQDWAQTSSYNEQF
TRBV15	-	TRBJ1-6	ATSRDGSIAPLH
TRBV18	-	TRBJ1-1	ASSPHPTAFGDEAF
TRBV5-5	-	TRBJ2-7	ASSLVGQGPYEQY
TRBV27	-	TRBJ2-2	ASSRSGRAYENTGELF